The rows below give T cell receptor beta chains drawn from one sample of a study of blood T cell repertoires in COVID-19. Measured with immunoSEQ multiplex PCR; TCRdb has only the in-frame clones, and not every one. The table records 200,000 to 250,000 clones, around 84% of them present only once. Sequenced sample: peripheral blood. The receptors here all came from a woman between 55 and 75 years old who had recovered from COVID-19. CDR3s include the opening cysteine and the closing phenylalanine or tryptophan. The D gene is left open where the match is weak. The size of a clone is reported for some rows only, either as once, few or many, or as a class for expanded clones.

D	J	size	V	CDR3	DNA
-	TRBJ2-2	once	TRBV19	CASIDSPGTGELFF	TGTGCCAGTATCGACAGTCCGGGCACCGGGGAGCTGTTTTTT
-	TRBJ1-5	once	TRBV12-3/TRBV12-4	CASSYDRNQPQHF	TGTGCCAGCAGCTACGACAGGAATCAGCCCCAGCATTTT
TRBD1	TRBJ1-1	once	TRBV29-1	CSVTQPGQNFEAFF	TGCAGCGTTACCCAACCGGGACAGAATTTTGAAGCTTTCTTT
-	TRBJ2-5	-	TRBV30	CAWSKPLGLAEETQYF	TGTGCCTGGAGTAAACCCCTCGGGCTAGCAGAGGAGACCCAGTACTTC
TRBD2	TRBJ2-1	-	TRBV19	CASSAPGLEGGGQFF	TGTGCCAGTAGTGCCCCGGGACTAGAGGGGGGCGGGCAGTTCTTC
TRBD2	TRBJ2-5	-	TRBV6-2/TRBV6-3	CASSWLAGAQETQYF	TGTGCCAGCAGTTGGCTAGCGGGGGCCCAAGAGACCCAGTACTTC
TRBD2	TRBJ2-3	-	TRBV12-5	CASGLAGSGGTQYF	TGTGCTAGTGGACTAGCGGGGTCCGGCGGTACGCAGTATTTT
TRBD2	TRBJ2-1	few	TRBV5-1	CASSLSSGGAYNEQFF	TGCGCCAGCAGCTTATCAAGCGGGGGGGCCTACAATGAGCAGTTCTTC
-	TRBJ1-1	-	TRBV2	CANKGGTEAFF	TGTGCCAATAAAGGGGGCACTGAAGCTTTCTTT
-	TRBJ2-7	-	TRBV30	CAGTSRGGEQYF	TGTGCCGGGACTTCCCGAGGGGGCGAGCAGTACTTC
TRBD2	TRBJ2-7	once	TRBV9	CASSGAGTSAYEQYF	TGTGCCAGCAGCGGGGCGGGGACTAGCGCCTACGAGCAGTACTTC
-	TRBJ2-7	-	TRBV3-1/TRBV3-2	CASSQTRVTFHEQYF	TGTGCCAGCAGCCAAACGAGGGTAACCTTCCACGAGCAGTACTTC
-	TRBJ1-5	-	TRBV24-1	CATSDLRPFMFIEALLPQHF	TGTGCCACCAGTGATTTGAGGCCGTTTATGTTTATAGAGGCCCTATTGCCCCAGCATTTT
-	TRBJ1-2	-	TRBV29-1	CSVEDGGSGYTF	TGCAGCGTTGAAGATGGAGGTTCTGGCTACACCTTC
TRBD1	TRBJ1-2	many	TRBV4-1	CASSQRQGAPGGYTF	TGCGCCAGCAGCCAACGGCAGGGGGCGCCGGGGGGCTACACCTTC
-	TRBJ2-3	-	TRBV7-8	CASLLLDTQYF	TGTGCCAGCTTATTACTGGATACGCAGTATTTT
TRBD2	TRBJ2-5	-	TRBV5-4	CASRRETSGGQETQYF	TGTGCCAGCAGACGCGAGACTAGCGGGGGGCAAGAGACCCAGTACTTC
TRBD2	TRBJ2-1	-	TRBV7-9	CASTKRGLAGGHEQFF	TGTGCCAGCACCAAAAGGGGACTAGCGGGGGGGCATGAGCAGTTCTTC
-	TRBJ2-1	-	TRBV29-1	CSVEDNRVRSSYNEQFF	TGCAGCGTTGAAGATAACAGGGTTAGGAGCTCCTACAATGAGCAGTTCTTC
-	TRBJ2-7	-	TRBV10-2	CASSDRAYEQYF	TGCGCCAGCAGCGACAGAGCCTACGAGCAGTACTTC
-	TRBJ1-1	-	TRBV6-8	CASSVQGGYLNTEAFF	TGTGCCAGCAGCGTACAGGGCGGGTATTTGAACACTGAAGCTTTCTTT
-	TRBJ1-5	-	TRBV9	CASSPGGGNQPQHF	TGTGCCAGCAGCCCCGGGGGAGGCAATCAGCCCCAGCATTTT
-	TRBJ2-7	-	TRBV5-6	CASSLVQGEVEGYEQYF	TGTGCCAGCAGCTTGGTTCAGGGGGAGGTGGAAGGGTACGAGCAGTACTTC
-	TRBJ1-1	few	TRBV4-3	CASSQEFRGGEAFF	TGCGCCAGCAGCCAAGAGTTTCGGGGGGGTGAAGCTTTCTTT
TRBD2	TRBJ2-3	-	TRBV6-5	CASSYSRLAGTDTQYF	TGTGCCAGCAGTTACTCGCGGCTAGCGGGCACAGATACGCAGTATTTT
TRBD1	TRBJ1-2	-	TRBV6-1	CASREQGARGYTF	TGTGCCAGCAGGGAACAGGGGGCGCGTGGCTACACCTTC
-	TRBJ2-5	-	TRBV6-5	CASSYSLRYQETQYF	TGTGCCAGCAGTTACTCGCTCAGGTACCAAGAGACCCAGTACTTC
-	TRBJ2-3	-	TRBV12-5	CASGLGLGNTQYF	TGTGCTAGTGGTTTGGGCCTCGGGAATACGCAGTATTTT
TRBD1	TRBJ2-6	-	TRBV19	CASSIVGGSLSGANVLTF	TGTGCCAGTAGTATAGTAGGGGGCAGCCTCTCTGGGGCCAACGTCCTGACTTTC
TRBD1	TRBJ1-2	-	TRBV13	CASSVGGGQGWYGYTF	TGTGCCAGCAGCGTCGGTGGTGGACAGGGATGGTATGGCTACACCTTC
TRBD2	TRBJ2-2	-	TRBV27	CASSWGGAYTGELFF	TGTGCCAGCAGTTGGGGGGGTGCCTACACCGGGGAGCTGTTTTTT
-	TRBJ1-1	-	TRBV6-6	CASRRERATTEAFF	TGTGCCAGCAGGCGGGAACGGGCGACCACTGAAGCTTTCTTT
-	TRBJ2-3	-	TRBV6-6	CAARGATDTQYF	TGTGCCGCCAGGGGCGCGACAGATACGCAGTATTTT
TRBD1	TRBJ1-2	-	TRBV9	CASRSYRGANYGYTF	TGTGCCAGCAGGTCGTACAGGGGAGCTAACTATGGCTACACCTTC
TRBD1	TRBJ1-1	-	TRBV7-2	CASRTGGGTEAFF	TGTGCCAGCCGAACAGGGGGGGGGACTGAAGCTTTCTTT
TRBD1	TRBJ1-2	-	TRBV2	CASREGTGGGYGYTF	TGTGCCAGCAGAGAAGGGACAGGGGGCGGCTATGGCTACACCTTC
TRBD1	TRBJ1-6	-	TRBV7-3	CASSLKPGQGTRSPLHF	TGTGCCAGCAGCTTAAAACCAGGACAGGGAACAAGGTCACCCCTCCACTTT
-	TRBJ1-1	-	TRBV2	CASSDGSTEAFF	TGTGCCAGCAGTGACGGGTCCACTGAAGCTTTCTTT
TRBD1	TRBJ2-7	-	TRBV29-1	CSGQTGDSYEQYF	TGCAGCGGACAGACAGGGGACTCCTACGAGCAGTACTTC